The entry below gives a single T cell receptor (beta chain) sequence along with its context. This clonotype was recorded at least ten times. Its recognized antigen is unknown. It has no much larger one-base neighbor in the sample; base qualities were not kept. This specimen's time point label, interpreted: newly diagnosed GD, antithyroid drugs for less than 3 months. RNA was extracted from PBMCs in TRIzol for both TCR sequencing and RNA sequencing. The diagnosis of Graves' disease was made according to American Thyroid Association guidelines. The patients came from an endocrinology department in Xi'an, China. Each patient gave 9 to 10 milliliters of peripheral blood, collected in an EDTA anticoagulant tube. Ficoll Paque Plus density gradient separation was used to isolate PBMCs, and no additional T cell sorting was done. An Agilent 2100 Bioanalyzer and agarose gel were used to assess RNA quality, and a NanoDrop 2000 was used to measure RNA concentration.

This sample is part of a study of regulatory T cells in long-lasting Graves disease (dated by TCRdb to the early 2020s). A note on the overall study: Patients with newly diagnosed Graves' disease had been on antithyroid drugs for under 3 months. Persistent Graves' disease patients were compared with newly diagnosed Graves' disease patients by peripheral blood TCR sequencing and RNA sequencing. The study took place in China and was registered as a clinical trial. A total of around 35 samples underwent TCR sequencing: around 13 from persistent and around 20 from newly diagnosed Graves' disease patients.

Library preparation employed multiplex PCR. Sequencing took place on an Illumina HiSeq 4000. TCR beta libraries were built with iRepertoire HTBI primers and Arm-PCR amplification of CDR3 regions. Gel purification was performed on PCR products prior to sequencing. In the source study's methods: Gene usage analysis of CDR3 amino acid clonotypes relied on the approximately 62 TRBV and 13 to 15 TRBJ segments identified across samples. COPE and FqMerger were used to merge the filtered high-quality paired reads into contigs. Contigs were aligned with BLAST to IMGT TRBV, TRBD and TRBJ reference genes, and CDR3 was defined per IMGT. Clonotypes above 0.1% frequency were classified as highly expanded clones. Repertoire diversity was measured by Shannon entropy, and V-J evenness by the Gini coefficient. A clonotype found in more than one individual was treated as public. Using fastp at Q25 and MiXCR, TCRdb reprocessed the public reads and kept productive beta chains. Identical CDR3 proteins give one entry, which carries the most common genes and DNA. These V and J calls rely on TCRdb rather than the paper's analysis. The sample table shows hundreds of thousands of distinct CDR3 sequences, and about 14% are seen once. Under 10% of the sample is taken by the ten largest.

What the research found in general, with its limitations: The study examined only peripheral blood because the primary lesion, thyroid tissue, could not be accessed. Sequencing and analysis were restricted to the TCR beta chain. The small sample size was acknowledged by the authors as a limitation that may reduce accuracy. Lower TCR Shannon entropy and fewer highly expanded clones were observed in persistent Graves' disease patients than in newly diagnosed patients, which suggested clonal expansion. TRBV28, TRBJ1-2 and TRBJ2-5 were preferentially used in persistent disease, while TRBV20-1 and TRBJ2-1 were favored in newly diagnosed disease. Persistent patients shared more public clonotypes among themselves (2,741) than newly diagnosed patients did (approximately 900).

Looking up the germline V gene (reference sequence) yields CDR1 DFQATT and CDR2 SNEGSKA. The CDR3 measures 14 amino acids from cysteine to phenylalanine. The only DNA kept is the CDR3, 42 bases in frame from the first base. At the junction V is shortened by 3 bases and J by 5 bases; bases outside the gene matches: 9. The sample also formed part of further work on T cells in Graves' hyperthyroidism and ophthalmopathy. Per the second study: Stable Graves' hyperthyroidism was defined as no progression to ophthalmopathy during 18 months of follow-up. Hyperthyroidism patients were newly diagnosed, had a disease duration of under 2 months, and were aged 18 to 65 years. Exclusion was applied to patients with uncontrolled infections, other autoimmune diseases, pregnancy or lactation. Clinical symptoms, serum thyroxine and TRAb, thyroid ultrasound, and orbital computed tomography formed the basis for the diagnoses. The first round of RT-PCR for the TCR CDR3 was performed with the HTBI primer set and the Qiagen OneStep RT-PCR kit. Most expanded thyroid clonotypes (frequency above 0.001) were also detected in blood, suggesting blood repertoires may reflect thyroid immune responses. In cross-validation, a model built on a 13 V-J signature told ophthalmopathy apart from stable hyperthyroidism with less than 90% sensitivity and around 81% specificity, and in testing the same model reached 80%/75%. During validation, the model predicted progression to ophthalmopathy a median of about 5.9 months ahead of onset, with approximately 71% sensitivity and under 85% specificity. A discovery cohort of around 98 patients, 43 with Graves' ophthalmopathy and about 58 with stable Graves' hyperthyroidism, was used to find distinguishing TCR V-J signatures. Prospective prediction of ophthalmopathy was tested in an independent validation cohort consisting of about 19 hyperthyroidism patients and more than 15 patients who later progressed to ophthalmopathy. For training and testing, the 80 to 100 patients in the discovery cohort were randomly divided in a 7:3 ratio. In about 6 Graves' hyperthyroidism patients, the study also compared T-cell repertoires from thyroid tissue with T-cell repertoires from blood. After sampling, hyperthyroidism patients received methimazole starting at 30 mg daily, and ophthalmopathy patients received high-dose intravenous methylprednisolone. The libraries were constructed in a second round of multiplex PCR and then size-selected and purified. Libraries were sequenced paired-end with 100 bp reads on an Illumina HiSeq2000. SOAPnuke was used to process the raw data, throwing out any read that contained adapters or uncalled bases, had a mean Phred below 15, or lacked an exact constant-primer or identifier match. COPE v1.2.5 was used to merge high-quality paired reads, and clonotypes were defined as unique nucleotide sequences. MiTCR v1.1 was used to align clonotypes to the IMGT TRBV, TRBD and TRBJ reference segments. Analysis was restricted to V-J combinations with a frequency above 0.0001, which covered roughly 99% of repertoires. The TCS score was defined as the ratio of F50 (clonal expansion) to E x V (chaos), calculated using BLOSUM62-based TCRdist between CDR3 peptides within each V-J. Welch's t-statistics and random forest reduced 500 to 550 V-J features to 13, which were used in a naive Bayes classifier (R e1071). Sample size was not statistically predetermined, and investigators were not blinded to group allocation. The paper reports TCR Vbeta CDR3 sequencing of 130 to 150 peripheral blood samples: around 45 ophthalmopathy, fewer than 85 hyperthyroidism and approximately 17 progressor patients.

Recombination joined TRBV20-1 with TRBJ2-7; 8 junctional bases match TRBD2. This sequence was found in a man aged 30 to 45 with Graves disease. Donor details come from another sample of the same person, matched by shared clones. The specimen was peripheral blood mononuclear cells (PBMCs), collected at new diagnosis, from a patient treated with antithyroid drugs. The CDR3 reads as follows: CSASMAGGANEQYF. In nucleotides, the sequence is TGCAGTGCTAGTATGGCGGGAGGAGCCAACGAGCAGTACTTC.